This T cell receptor beta chain was obtained from a study of blood T cell repertoires in COVID-19. Study context: Samples came from the United States, Italy and Spain, spanning acute and convalescent COVID-19.

V lost 5 bases and J 3 bases, leaving 14 bases between the germline ends. From germline, CDR1 is SGHTA and CDR2 FQGNSA. The CDR3 covers 15 residues. Enrollment of patients from Seattle took place during active infection, with longitudinal follow-up. Measured with immunoSEQ multiplex PCR; TCRdb has only the in-frame clones, and not every one. The sample holds 200,000 to 250,000 clones, 65% to 90% seen once. The rearrangement links TRBV7-2 to TRBJ1-5; maybe TRBD1 (6 bases). This receptor was taken from a woman in her 70s with COVID-19, enrolled during active disease. Source material: peripheral blood. The CDR3 DNA reads as TGTGCCAGCAGCCCAGAGGGGACAAACAATCAGCCCCAGCATTTT. This translates into CASSPEGTNNQPQHF.